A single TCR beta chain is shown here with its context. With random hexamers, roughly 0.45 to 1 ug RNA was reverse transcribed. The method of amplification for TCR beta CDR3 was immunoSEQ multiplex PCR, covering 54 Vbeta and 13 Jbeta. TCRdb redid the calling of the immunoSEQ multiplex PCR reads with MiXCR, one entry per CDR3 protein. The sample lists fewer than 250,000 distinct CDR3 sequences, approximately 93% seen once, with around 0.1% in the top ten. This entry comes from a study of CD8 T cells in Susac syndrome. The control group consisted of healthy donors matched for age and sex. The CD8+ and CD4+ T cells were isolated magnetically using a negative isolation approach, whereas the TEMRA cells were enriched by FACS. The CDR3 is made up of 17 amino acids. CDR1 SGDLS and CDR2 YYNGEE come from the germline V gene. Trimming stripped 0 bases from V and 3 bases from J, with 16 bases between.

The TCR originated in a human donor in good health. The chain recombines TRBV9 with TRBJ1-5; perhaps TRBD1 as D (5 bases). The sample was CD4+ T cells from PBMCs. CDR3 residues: CASSVGLEGTNNQPQHF. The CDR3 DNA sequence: TGTGCCAGCAGCGTAGGCCTCGAGGGGACGAACAATCAGCCCCAGCATTTT.